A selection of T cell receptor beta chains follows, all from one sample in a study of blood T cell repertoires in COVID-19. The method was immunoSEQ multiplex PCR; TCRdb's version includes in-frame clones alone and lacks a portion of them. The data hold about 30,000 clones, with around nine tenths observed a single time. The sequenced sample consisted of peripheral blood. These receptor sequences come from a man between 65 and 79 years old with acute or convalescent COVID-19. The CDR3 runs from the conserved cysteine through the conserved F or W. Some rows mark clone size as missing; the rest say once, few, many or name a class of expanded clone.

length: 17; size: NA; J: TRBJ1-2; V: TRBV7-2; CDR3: CASSVIGTAGEVSGYTF
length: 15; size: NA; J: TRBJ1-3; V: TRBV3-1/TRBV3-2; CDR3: CASSQNGGSGNTIYF
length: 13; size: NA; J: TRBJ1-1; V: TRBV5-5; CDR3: CASSQQVNTEAFF
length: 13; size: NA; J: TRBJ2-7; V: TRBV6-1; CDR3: CASSEGGVYEQYF
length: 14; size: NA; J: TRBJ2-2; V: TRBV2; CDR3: CASRQGPNTGELFF
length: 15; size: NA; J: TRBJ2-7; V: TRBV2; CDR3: CASLESAGQNYEQYF
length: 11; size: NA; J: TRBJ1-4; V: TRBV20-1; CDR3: CSAIGYKKLFF
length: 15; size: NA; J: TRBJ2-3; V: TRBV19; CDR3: CASSRRGALTDTQYF
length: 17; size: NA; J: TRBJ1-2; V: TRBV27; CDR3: CASSSRQSDLSNYGYTF
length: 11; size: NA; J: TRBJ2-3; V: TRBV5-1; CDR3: CASLSTDTQYF
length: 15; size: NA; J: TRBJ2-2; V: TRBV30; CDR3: CAWSGAGRHTGELFF
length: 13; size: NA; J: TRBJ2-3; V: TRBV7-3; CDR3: CASSPEAADTQYF
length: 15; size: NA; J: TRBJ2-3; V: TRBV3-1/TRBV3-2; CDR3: CASSLMGLAGDTQYF
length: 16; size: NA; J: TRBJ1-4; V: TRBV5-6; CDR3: CASSLGTPQTNEKLFF
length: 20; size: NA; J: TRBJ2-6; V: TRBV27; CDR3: CASSFSHTRQGVSGANVLTF
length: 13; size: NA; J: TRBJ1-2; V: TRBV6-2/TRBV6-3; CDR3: CASSRDSLSGYTF
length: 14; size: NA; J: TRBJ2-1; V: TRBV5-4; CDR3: CASSNPRAYNEQFF
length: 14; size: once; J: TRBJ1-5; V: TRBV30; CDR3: CAWSATPSNQPQHF
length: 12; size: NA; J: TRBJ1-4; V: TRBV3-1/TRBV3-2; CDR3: CASSQFREKLFF
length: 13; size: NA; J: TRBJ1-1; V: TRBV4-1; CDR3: CASSQVGQYEAFF
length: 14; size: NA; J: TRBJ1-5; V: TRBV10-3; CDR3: CAISDPPTIQPQHF
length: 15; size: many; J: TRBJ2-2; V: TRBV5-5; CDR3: CASSLTGDNTGELFF
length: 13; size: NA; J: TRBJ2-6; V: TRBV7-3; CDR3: CASSRAGANVLTF
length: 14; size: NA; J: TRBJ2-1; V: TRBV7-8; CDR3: CASSLARVYNEQFF
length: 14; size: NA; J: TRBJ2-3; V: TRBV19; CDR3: CASSIRTVSDTQYF
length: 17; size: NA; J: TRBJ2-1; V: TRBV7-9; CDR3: CASSPRPLAGVLFEQFF
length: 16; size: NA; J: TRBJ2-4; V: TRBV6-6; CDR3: CASSPRGYGALNIQYF
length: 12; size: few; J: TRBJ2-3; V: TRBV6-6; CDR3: CATAGSTDTQYF
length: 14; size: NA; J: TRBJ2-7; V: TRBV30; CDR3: CAWSALLATHEQYF
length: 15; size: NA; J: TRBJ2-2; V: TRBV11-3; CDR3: CASSEDRSSAGELFF
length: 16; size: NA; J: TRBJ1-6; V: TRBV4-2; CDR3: CASSQEDRDAGSPLHF
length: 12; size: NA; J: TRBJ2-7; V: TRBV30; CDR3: CAWKTGRNEQYF
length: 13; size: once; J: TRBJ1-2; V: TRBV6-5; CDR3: CASSYSLNYGYTF
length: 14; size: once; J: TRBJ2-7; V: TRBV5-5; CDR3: CASSSFGGDYEQYF
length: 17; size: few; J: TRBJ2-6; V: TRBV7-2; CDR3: CASSSTQGTSGANVLTF
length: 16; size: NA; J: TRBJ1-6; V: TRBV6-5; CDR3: CASSYGDRAYNSPLHF
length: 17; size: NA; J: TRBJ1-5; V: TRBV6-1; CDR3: CASSAINVGVSNQPQHF
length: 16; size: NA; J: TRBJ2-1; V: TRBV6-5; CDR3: CASSYGTSPVTNEQFF
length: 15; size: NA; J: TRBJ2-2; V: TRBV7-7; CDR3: CASSLDTSNTGELFF
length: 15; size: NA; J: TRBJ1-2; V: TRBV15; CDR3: CATSRIGQGNYGYTF
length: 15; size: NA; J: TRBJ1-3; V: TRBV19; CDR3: CASSIASSAGNTIYF
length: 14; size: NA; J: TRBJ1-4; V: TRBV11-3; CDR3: CASSLNRDSEKLFF
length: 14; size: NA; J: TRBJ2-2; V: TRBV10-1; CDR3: CASSEVNAPGELFF
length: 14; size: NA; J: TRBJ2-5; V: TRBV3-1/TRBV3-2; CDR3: CASSQGPRVETQYF
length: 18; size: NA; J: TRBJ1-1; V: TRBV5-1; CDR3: CASSLEQGHYGQNTEAFF
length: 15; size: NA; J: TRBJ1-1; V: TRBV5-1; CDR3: CASTLSPRGNTEAFF
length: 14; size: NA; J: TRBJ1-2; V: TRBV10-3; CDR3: CASASAGSNYGYTF
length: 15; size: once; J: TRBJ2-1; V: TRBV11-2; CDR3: CASSPRLAANNEQFF
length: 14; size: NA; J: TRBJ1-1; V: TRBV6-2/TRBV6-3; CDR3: CASSWRGLNTEAFF
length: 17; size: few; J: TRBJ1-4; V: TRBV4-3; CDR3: CASSQDLQDTTNEKLFF
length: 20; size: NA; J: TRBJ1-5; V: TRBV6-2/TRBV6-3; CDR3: CASSSGPFVRGALRGQPQHF